The 20 T cell receptor beta chains below all came from one sample that was sequenced in a study of graft-versus-host responses after intestinal transplantation. Generated by immunoSEQ multiplex PCR, the TCRdb table keeps only in-frame clones and is missing some. Of about 70,000 clones listed, approximately 94% were seen once; the top ten hold around 0.56%. These TCRs are of unknown antigen specificity. The material was unstimulated CD8+ T cells sorted from spleen or lymph node cells, obtained before intestinal transplant. Every receptor here comes from a human donor who received an intestinal transplant.

The chain links TRBV6-5 to TRBJ2-7; no firm D call. Trimming pared 5 bases from V and 3 bases from J, leaving 17 bases between. The CDR3 totals 15 residues. Germline V gives CDR1 MNHEY, CDR2 SVGAGI. CDR3 residues: CASSPTPDGVYEQYF. The CDR3 DNA sequence: TGTGCCAGCAGTCCCACACCAGACGGAGTCTACGAGCAGTACTTC.

This CDR3 is CASSVSGTVTDTQYF. Written as DNA, the CDR3 is TGTGCCAGCAGCGTCTCCGGGACAGTTACAGATACGCAGTATTTT. The V and J genes are TRBV9 and TRBJ2-3; TRBD1 matches 7 bases. Germline CDR1 is SGDLS and CDR2 is YYNGEE. With 2 bases clipped from V and 3 bases from J, the junction kept 6 bases outside the gene matches. The CDR3 is 15 amino acids.

The sample holds one count of this clone. The rearrangement uses TRBV9 and TRBJ2-3; the match to TRBD2 covers 10 bases. Germline loops: CDR1 SGDLS, CDR2 YYNGEE. The V and J ends lost 7 bases and 2 bases, in that order; junction bases with no gene match: 4. The CDR3 has 14 amino acids. The CDR3 is CASSGTSVTDTQYF. The CDR3 nucleotides are TGTGCCAGCTCCGGGACTAGCGTCACAGATACGCAGTATTTT.

This clone has a handful of counts. The genes are TRBV19 and TRBJ2-7, with 9 bases that match TRBD1. Germline CDR1 reads LNHDA; CDR2 reads SQIVND (reference sequence). Unmatched junction bases numbered 4, after V lost 6 bases and J lost 7 bases. The CDR3 has 12 amino acids. The CDR3 DNA follows: TGTGCCAGTAGCGCCGGGACAGGGGAGCAGTACTTC. It translates to CASSAGTGEQYF. The entire variable domain, with the rest obtained from reference TRBV19 and TRBJ2-7, is as follows: DGGITQSPKYLFRKEGQNVTLSCEQNLNHDAMYWYRQDPGQGLRLIYYSQIVNDFQKGDIAEGYSVSREKKESFPLTVTSAQKNPTAFYLCASSAGTGEQYFGPGTRLTVT.

V gene TRBV13 combines with J gene TRBJ2-2; D assignment may be TRBD1 or TRBD2 (5 bases each). Germline V gene sequence: CDR1 PRHDT, CDR2 FYEKMQ (reference sequence). Trimming removed 5 bases at V and 6 bases at J, with 16 bases between. CDR3 size: 15 residues. The CDR3 nucleotides read TGTGCCAGCAGCCCCGGGACCCTTAGTGCCGGGGAGCTGTTTTTT. Its protein is CASSPGTLSAGELFF.

The V and J genes are TRBV9 and TRBJ1-1, with D unresolved. Germline CDR1 reads SGDLS; CDR2 reads YYNGEE. This CDR3 is built from 12 residues. V lost 1 base and J lost 6, with 7 bases in between. DNA for the CDR3: TGTGCCAGCAGCGTAATCGGGGCTGAAGCTTTCTTT. Protein sequence: CASSVIGAEAFF.

V is TRBV30 and J is TRBJ1-4, with D perhaps TRBD1 (6 bases). The ends were cut back, 0 bases at V and 7 bases at J, with 12 bases in the middle. CDR1 is GTSNPN and CDR2 is SVGIG in the germline V gene (reference sequence). The CDR3 sequence is 14 residues long. The CDR3 protein is CAWSVRGASEKLFF. CDR3 coding DNA: TGTGCCTGGAGTGTAAGGGGGGCGTCTGAAAAACTGTTTTTT.

The rearrangement joins TRBV30 to TRBJ2-2; D is possibly TRBD1 (8 bases). The germline V gene encodes CDR1 GTSNPN and CDR2 SVGIG (reference sequence). There are 14 residues in the CDR3. Trimming took 0 bases from V and 7 from J, leaving 12 bases between them. Here the CDR3 DNA reads TGTGCCTGGAGTGTAACAGGGGGGGGCGGGGAGCTGTTTTTT. This gives the protein CAWSVTGGGGELFF.

This clone has a single count. CDR3 coding DNA: TGTGCCAGCAGCCTCGTGGGTCAGAGCGCTGAAGCTTTCTTT. It specifies CASSLVGQSAEAFF. This chain connects TRBV7-4 to TRBJ1-1; D gene unclear. CDR1 and CDR2 (germline): SGHVT, SQSDAQ. This CDR3 contains 14 residues. Trimming removed 5 bases from V and 6 bases from J, with 16 bases in between.

This clone was seen once. This chain uses TRBV9 with TRBJ1-2, with D maybe TRBD1 (6 bases). The germline gives CDR1 SGDLS, CDR2 YYNGEE. The CDR3 has 14 residues. Trimming cost V 4 bases and J 4 bases, with 14 bases left between them. The CDR3 nucleotides are TGTGCCAGCAGCACACAAGGACAGCCCTATGGCTACACCTTC. It is translated as CASSTQGQPYGYTF.

The chain uses TRBV27 and TRBJ2-3; D gene uncertain. Trimming left V 4 bases short and J 4 bases short, with 9 bases between. Germline CDR1 MNHEY, CDR2 SMNVEV (reference sequence). CDR3 length: 13 residues. CDR3 nucleotide sequence: TGTGCCAGCAGTTCCCAGAGCCCAGATACGCAGTATTTT. It specifies CASSSQSPDTQYF.

The CDR3 nucleotides read TGTGCCACGGGGACAGGGGATAGTCCCTTCTATGGCTACACCTTC. Translation gives CATGTGDSPFYGYTF. The chain joins TRBV6-1 to TRBJ1-2; TRBD1 matches at 10 bases. In germline, CDR1 is MNHNS, CDR2 SASEGT. CDR3 length equals 15 residues. V shed 10 bases, J shed 4 bases, and the junction held 12 bases outside the gene matches.

The gene calls are TRBV5-1 and TRBJ1-4; D not certain. V lost 1 base to trimming and J lost 3 bases, with 4 bases between them. The CDR3 sequence is 13 residues long. Germline V CDR1 and CDR2: SGHRS, YFSETQ. The CDR3 region has the DNA TGCGCCAGCAGCTTGTCCGCTAATGAAAAACTGTTTTTT. Amino acid sequence: CASSLSANEKLFF.

The V call is TRBV6-1, the J call TRBJ2-1, with D perhaps matching TRBD1 (6 bases). Germline lookup yields CDR1 MNHNS and CDR2 SASEGT. V was clipped by 7 bases and J by 0 bases, with 13 bases between them. This CDR3 contains 15 residues. This CDR3 is CASTGVPSSYNEQFF. In nucleotides, the CDR3 is TGTGCCAGCACAGGGGTTCCCAGCTCCTACAATGAGCAGTTCTTC.

This rearrangement joins TRBV6-1 to TRBJ2-5; D possibly corresponds to TRBD1 (5 bases). Trimming shortened V by 0 bases and J by 2 bases, and 13 bases separated the two germline ends. CDR3 length equals 16 residues. Germline V CDR1 and CDR2: MNHNS, SASEGT. The CDR3 nucleotides read TGTGCCAGCAGTGAAGCCGCTGGGGCAGGACAAGAGACCCAGTACTTC. This sequence encodes CASSEAAGAGQETQYF.

In DNA, the CDR3 is TGTGCCAGCACCCCCCCCGTGACAGGTCGTTACTTATCCTACGAGCAGTACTTC. Translation: CASTPPVTGRYLSYEQYF. The rearrangement uses TRBV11-2 and TRBJ2-7; D perhaps matches TRBD1 (6 bases). This CDR3 has 18 residues. V was clipped by 7 bases and J by 1 base, with 26 bases between them. Germline values: CDR1 SGHAT, CDR2 FQNNGV.

This clone was seen more than once but under ten times. The chain uses TRBV6-1 and TRBJ1-2, with 10 bases fitting TRBD1. This CDR3 is built from 15 residues. After removal of 3 bases from V and 4 bases from J, the junction contained 5 bases not matched to a gene. Germline values: CDR1 MNHNS, CDR2 SASEGT. The CDR3 DNA follows: TGTGCCAGCAGTGAGGTGACAGGGGGCTCCTATGGCTACACCTTC. Translating gives CASSEVTGGSYGYTF.

In its sample, this clone was seen once. The rearrangement joins TRBV7-9 to TRBJ2-7, with TRBD2 as a possible D gene (5 bases). The CDR3 loop spans 11 amino acids. V shed 5 bases and J shed 5 bases, with 7 bases lying between them. Germline CDR1 SEHNR, CDR2 FQNEAQ (reference sequence). CDR3 amino acids: CASSLGDEQYF. CDR3 DNA sequence: TGTGCCAGCAGCCTCGGGGACGAGCAGTACTTC.

The genes are TRBV5-1 and TRBJ2-1; 10 bases are shared with TRBD2. There are 15 residues in the CDR3. Germline CDR1 and CDR2: SGHRS and YFSETQ. V lost 5 bases, J lost 3 bases, and 5 bases stayed unmatched. As DNA, the CDR3 is TGCGCCAGCAGTCGGGGACTAGCGCACTACAATGAGCAGTTCTTC. Protein: CASSRGLAHYNEQFF.

The chain is built from TRBV5-1 and TRBJ2-2; TRBD2 matches at 8 bases. The V segment lost 7 bases and the J segment 6 bases; nucleotides outside the gene matches: 11. This CDR3 has 15 amino acids. In germline, CDR1 is SGHRS, CDR2 YFSETQ. The CDR3 bases are TGCGCCAGCGCCTGGGAGCGGGAGTCCCCCGGGGAGCTGTTTTTT. It is translated as CASAWERESPGELFF. Complete variable domain (other parts from reference TRBV5-1 and TRBJ2-2): KAGVTQTPRYLIKTRGQQVTLSCSPISGHRSVSWYQQTPGQGLQFLFEYFSETQRNKGNFPGRFSGRQFSNSRSEMNVSTLELGDSALYLCASAWERESPGELFFGEGSRLTVL.